The 6 T cell receptor beta chains presented below share a single source sample, sequenced in a study of control samples from healthy donors and cancer patients (dated by TCRdb to between 2020 and 2021). The library was prepared using the immunoSEQ multiplex PCR assay. What TCRdb holds here is the immuneACCESS table cut down to in-frame rearrangements. Part of the clones is not present; checked against another copy, under half of the missing clones reflect an unresolved V gene, and the others are unexplained. This sample comprises more than 95,000 clones, approximately 90% of them detected only once. The biggest ten clones account for about a fifth of the sample. The sample consisted of PBMCs. These receptors were collected from a man between 60 and 70 years old with lung cancer.

This clone has just a few counts. The chain employs TRBV19 and TRBJ2-1; D gene unclear. There are 15 residues in the CDR3. Germline V gene data show CDR1 as LNHDA and CDR2 as SQIVND (reference sequence). Trimming removed 5 bases from V and 5 bases from J, with 16 bases in between. The CDR3 nucleotides read TGTGCCAGTAGTCATAGACATAAGGTGGACAATGAGCAGTTCTTC. Encoded protein: CASSHRHKVDNEQFF.

The chain joins TRBV9 to TRBJ2-5; the D call may be TRBD1 or TRBD2 (5 bases each). This CDR3 is built from 16 residues. CDR1 and CDR2 from the germline V gene are SGDLS and YYNGEE. Trimming shortened V by 0 bases and J by 4 bases, and 16 bases separated the two germline ends. CDR3 in DNA: TGTGCCAGCAGCGTAGGAGGGGTTCTAGGGTCAGAGACCCAGTACTTC. It encodes CASSVGGVLGSETQYF.

V is TRBV7-2 and J is TRBJ2-3, with 9 bases matching TRBD2. The germline CDR1 and CDR2 sequences are SGHTA and FQGNSA. V trimming: 1 base; J trimming: 2 bases; junction bases outside the gene matches: 10. The CDR3 length is 18 residues. The CDR3 sequence: CASSLGLVAGASTDTQYF. CDR3 coding DNA: TGTGCCAGCAGCTTAGGGCTGGTAGCGGGGGCCTCCACAGATACGCAGTATTTT. Based on the CDR3 plus reference TRBV7-2 and TRBJ2-3, the full variable domain is GAGVSQSPSNKVTEKGKDVELRCDPISGHTALYWYRQSLGQGLEFLIYFQGNSAPDKSGLPSDRFSAERTGGSVSTLTIQRTQQEDSAVYLCASSLGLVAGASTDTQYFGPGTRLTVL.

The gene calls are TRBV3-1 (or the pseudogene TRBV3-2) and TRBJ1-5; D is unclear. The V end was cut by 4 bases, the J end by 0 bases, with 10 bases between. Per germline, CDR1 LGHDT and CDR2 YNNKEL (reference sequence). The CDR3 sequence is 15 residues long. The CDR3 is CASSPDTHSNQPQHF. The CDR3 region has the DNA TGTGCCAGCAGCCCAGACACCCATAGCAATCAGCCCCAGCATTTT.

The chain combines TRBV14 with TRBJ1-2; D uncertain. The CDR3 spans 13 residues. Germline lookup yields CDR1 SGHDN and CDR2 FVKESK. Trimming pared 0 bases from V and 2 bases from J, leaving 4 bases between. The CDR3 sequence: CASSQELNYGYTF. The CDR3 region has the DNA TGTGCCAGCAGCCAAGAGTTGAACTATGGCTACACCTTC.

This clone has only one observation. This rearrangement joins TRBV15 to TRBJ1-1, with TRBD1 identical over 8 bases. CDR3 length: 14 residues. Germline lookup yields CDR1 LNHNV and CDR2 YYDKDF (reference sequence). After removal of 0 bases from V and 5 bases from J, the junction contained 2 bases not matched to a gene. CDR3 sequence: CATSRDRGRTEAFF. The CDR3 DNA sequence: TGTGCCACCAGCAGAGACAGGGGGCGAACTGAAGCTTTCTTT. Full variable domain (remainder filled in from reference TRBV15 and TRBJ1-1): DAMVIQNPRYQVTQFGKPVTLSCSQTLNHNVMYWYQQKSSQAPKLLFHYYDKDFNNEADTPDNFQSRRPNTSFCFLDIRSPGLGDTAMYLCATSRDRGRTEAFFGQGTRLTVV.